This TCR beta chain appears in the sequencing data of a study of monozygotic twins with inflammatory bowel disease. The CDR3 has 16 amino acids. Germline assignment: CDR1 DFQATT and CDR2 SNEGSKA (reference sequence). In the case of this clonotype: Its antigen is currently unknown.

TCRdb reprocessed the 5' RACE reads, keeping one entry per CDR3 protein, no DNA. The sample table sets out 200,000 to 250,000 distinct CDR3 sequences. Study results and caveats: Versus healthy twins, IBD patients showed fewer clonotypes shared with others, especially with disease activity.

Sequenced sample: blood. This TCR was recovered from a human donor with ulcerative colitis or Crohn's disease, or a healthy co-twin of an affected twin (not recorded which). V is TRBV20-1 and J is TRBJ2-2; no DNA is available, so the TRBD1 call from TCRdb remains unchecked. The CDR3 sequence is CSATVYGATNTGELFF.